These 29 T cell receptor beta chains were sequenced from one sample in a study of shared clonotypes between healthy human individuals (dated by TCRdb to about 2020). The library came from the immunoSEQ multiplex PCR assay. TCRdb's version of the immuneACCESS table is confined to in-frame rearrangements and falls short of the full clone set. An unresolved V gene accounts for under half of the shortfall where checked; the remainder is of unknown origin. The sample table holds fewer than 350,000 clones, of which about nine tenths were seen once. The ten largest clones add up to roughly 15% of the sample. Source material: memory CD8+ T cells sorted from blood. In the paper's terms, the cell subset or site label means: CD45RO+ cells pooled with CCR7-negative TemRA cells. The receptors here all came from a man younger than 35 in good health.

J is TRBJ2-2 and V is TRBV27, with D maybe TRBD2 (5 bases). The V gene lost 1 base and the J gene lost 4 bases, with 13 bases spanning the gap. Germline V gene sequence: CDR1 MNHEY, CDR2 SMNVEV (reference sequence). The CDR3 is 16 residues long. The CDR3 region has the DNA TGTGCCAGCAGTTTATTAGCGTGGACGGTCACCGGGGAGCTGTTTTTT. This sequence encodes CASSLLAWTVTGELFF.

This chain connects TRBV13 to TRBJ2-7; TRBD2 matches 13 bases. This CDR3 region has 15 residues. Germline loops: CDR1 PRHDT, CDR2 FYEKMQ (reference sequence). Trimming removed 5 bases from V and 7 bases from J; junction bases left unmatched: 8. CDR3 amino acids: CASSPWTSGGREQYF. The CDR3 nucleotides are TGTGCCAGCAGCCCCTGGACTAGCGGGGGAAGGGAGCAGTACTTC.

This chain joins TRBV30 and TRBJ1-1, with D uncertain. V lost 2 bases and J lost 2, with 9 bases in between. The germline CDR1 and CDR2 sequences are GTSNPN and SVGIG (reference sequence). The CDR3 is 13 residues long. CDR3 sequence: CAWSMGGNTEAFF. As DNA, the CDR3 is TGTGCCTGGAGTATGGGAGGTAACACTGAAGCTTTCTTT.

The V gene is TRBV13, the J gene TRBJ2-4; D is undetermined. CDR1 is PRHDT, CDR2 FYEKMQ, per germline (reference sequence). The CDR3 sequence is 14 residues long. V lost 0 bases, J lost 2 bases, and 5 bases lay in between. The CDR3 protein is CASSLGNSKNIQYF. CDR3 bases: TGTGCCAGCAGCTTAGGGAATTCCAAAAACATTCAGTACTTC. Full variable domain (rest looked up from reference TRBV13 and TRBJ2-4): AAGVIQSPRHLIKEKRETATLKCYPIPRHDTVYWYQQGPGQDPQFLISFYEKMQSDKGSIPDRFSAQQFSDYHSELNMSSLELGDSALYFCASSLGNSKNIQYFGAGTRLSVL.

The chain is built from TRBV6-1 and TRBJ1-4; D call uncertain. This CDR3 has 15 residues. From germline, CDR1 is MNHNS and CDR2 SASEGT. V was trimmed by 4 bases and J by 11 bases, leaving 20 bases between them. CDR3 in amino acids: CASSARTAVNWKLFF. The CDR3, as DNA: TGTGCCAGCAGTGCCCGGACGGCCGTAAATTGGAAACTGTTTTTT.

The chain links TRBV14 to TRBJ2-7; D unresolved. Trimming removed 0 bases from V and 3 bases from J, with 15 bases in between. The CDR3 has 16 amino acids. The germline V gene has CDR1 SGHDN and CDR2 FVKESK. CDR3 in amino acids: CASSQDRQDFYYEQYF. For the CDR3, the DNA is TGTGCCAGCAGCCAAGATCGGCAGGATTTCTACTACGAGCAGTACTTC.

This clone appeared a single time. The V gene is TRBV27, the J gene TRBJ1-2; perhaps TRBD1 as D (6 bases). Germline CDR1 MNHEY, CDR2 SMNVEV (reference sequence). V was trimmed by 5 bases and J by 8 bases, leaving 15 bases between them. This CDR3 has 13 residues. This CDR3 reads CASSPGQTGGYTF. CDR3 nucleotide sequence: TGTGCCAGCAGTCCCGGACAGACGGGAGGCTACACCTTC.

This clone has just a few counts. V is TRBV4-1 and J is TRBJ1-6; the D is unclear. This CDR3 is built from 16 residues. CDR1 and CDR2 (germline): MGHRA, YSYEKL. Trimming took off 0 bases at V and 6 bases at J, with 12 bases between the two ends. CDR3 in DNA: TGCGCCAGCAGCCAAGACGGGATCCTGGGTAATTCACCCCTCCACTTT. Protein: CASSQDGILGNSPLHF.

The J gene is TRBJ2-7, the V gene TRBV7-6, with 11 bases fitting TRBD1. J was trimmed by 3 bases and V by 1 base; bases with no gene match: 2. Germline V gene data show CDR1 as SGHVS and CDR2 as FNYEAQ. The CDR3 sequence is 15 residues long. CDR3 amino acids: CASSLGGQGVYEQYF. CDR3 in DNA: TGTGCCAGCAGCTTAGGGGGACAGGGGGTCTACGAGCAGTACTTC.

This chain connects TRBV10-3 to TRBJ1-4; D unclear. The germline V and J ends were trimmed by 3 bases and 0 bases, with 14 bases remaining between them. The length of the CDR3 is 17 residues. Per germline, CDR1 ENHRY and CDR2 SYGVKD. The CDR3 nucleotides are TGTGCCATCAGTGACCCACCTATAGGGTCAACTAATGAAAAACTGTTTTTT. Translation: CAISDPPIGSTNEKLFF.

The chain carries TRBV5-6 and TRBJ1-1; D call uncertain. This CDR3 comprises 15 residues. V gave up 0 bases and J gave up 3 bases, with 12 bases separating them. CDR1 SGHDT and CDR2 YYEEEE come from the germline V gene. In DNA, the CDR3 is TGTGCCAGCAGCTTGGGGGCGACCCGGCACACTGAAGCTTTCTTT. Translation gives CASSLGATRHTEAFF. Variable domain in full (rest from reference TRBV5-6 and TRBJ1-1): DAGVTQSPTHLIKTRGQQVTLRCSPKSGHDTVSWYQQALGQGPQFIFQYYEEEERQRGNFPDRFSGHQFPNYSSELNVNALLLGDSALYLCASSLGATRHTEAFFGQGTRLTVV.

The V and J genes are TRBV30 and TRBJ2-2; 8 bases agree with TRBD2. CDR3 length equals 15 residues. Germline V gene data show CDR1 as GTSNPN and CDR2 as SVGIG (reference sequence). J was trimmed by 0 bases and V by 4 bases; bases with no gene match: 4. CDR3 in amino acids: CAWNRGGSNTGELFF. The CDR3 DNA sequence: TGTGCCTGGAATCGGGGGGGCTCGAACACCGGGGAGCTGTTTTTT.

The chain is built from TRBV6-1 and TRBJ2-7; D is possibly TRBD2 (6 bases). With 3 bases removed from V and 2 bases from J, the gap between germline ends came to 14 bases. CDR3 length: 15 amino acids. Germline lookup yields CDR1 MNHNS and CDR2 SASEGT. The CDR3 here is CASSDAREIPYEQYF. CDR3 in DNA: TGTGCCAGCAGTGACGCTCGGGAGATCCCCTACGAGCAGTACTTC.

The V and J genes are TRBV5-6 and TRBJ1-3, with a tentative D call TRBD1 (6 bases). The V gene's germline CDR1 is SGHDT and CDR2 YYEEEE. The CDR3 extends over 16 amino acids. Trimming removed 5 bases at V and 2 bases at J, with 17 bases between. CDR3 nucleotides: TGTGCCAGCAGGGTACAGGGATCCTCTCCTGGAAACACCATATATTTT. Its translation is CASRVQGSSPGNTIYF.

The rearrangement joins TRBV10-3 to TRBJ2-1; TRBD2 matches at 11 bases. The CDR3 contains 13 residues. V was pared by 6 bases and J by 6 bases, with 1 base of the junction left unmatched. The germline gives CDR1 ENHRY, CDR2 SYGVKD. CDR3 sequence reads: CAIRGTSGNEQFF. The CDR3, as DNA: TGTGCCATCAGGGGGACTAGCGGCAATGAGCAGTTCTTC.

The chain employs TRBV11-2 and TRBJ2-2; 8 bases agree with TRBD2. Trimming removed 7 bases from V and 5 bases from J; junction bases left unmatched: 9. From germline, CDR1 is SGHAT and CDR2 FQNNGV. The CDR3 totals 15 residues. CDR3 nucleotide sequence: TGTGCCAGCACCACCGGGACTAGGGGAACCGGGGAGCTGTTTTTT. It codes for CASTTGTRGTGELFF. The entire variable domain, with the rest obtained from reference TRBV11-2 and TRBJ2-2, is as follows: EAGVAQSPRYKIIEKRQSVAFWCNPISGHATLYWYQQILGQGPKLLIQFQNNGVVDDSQLPKDRFSAERLKGVDSTLKIQPAKLEDSAVYLCASTTGTRGTGELFFGEGSRLTVL.

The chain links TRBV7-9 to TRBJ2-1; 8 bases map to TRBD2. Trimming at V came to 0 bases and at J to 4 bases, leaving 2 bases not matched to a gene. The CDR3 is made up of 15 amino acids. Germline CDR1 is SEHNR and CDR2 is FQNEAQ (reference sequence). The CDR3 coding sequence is TGTGCCAGCAGCTTAGCGACTAGCGAGTACAATGAGCAGTTCTTC. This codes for CASSLATSEYNEQFF.

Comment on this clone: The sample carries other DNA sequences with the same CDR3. The CDR3 region has the DNA TGTGCCAGCAGTTTGGGACAGGGGGGCAATCAGCCCCAGCATTTT. Its translation: CASSLGQGGNQPQHF. J is TRBJ1-5 and V is TRBV27; TRBD1 agrees at 11 bases. This CDR3 is 15 amino acids long. The germline V gene has CDR1 MNHEY and CDR2 SMNVEV (reference sequence). V lost 3 bases to trimming and J lost 2 bases; unmatched junction nucleotides: 0.

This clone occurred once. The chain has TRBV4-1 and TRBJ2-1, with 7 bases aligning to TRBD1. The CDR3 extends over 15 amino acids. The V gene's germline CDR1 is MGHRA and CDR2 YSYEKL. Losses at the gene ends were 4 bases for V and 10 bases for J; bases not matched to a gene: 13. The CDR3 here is CASSLSKGATREQFF. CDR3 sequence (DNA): TGCGCCAGCAGCCTCAGCAAGGGGGCAACCAGGGAGCAGTTCTTC.

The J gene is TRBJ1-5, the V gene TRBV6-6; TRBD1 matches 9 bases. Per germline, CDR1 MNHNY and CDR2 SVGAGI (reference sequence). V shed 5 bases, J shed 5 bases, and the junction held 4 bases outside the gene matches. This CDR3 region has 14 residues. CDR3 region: CASSPRDRDQPQHF. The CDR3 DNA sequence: TGTGCCAGCAGTCCCCGGGACAGGGATCAGCCCCAGCATTTT.

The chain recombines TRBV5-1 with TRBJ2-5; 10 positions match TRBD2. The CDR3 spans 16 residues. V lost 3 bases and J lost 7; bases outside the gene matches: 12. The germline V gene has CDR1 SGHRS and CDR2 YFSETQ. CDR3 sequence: CASSSGLAASSGTQYF. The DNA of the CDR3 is TGCGCCAGCAGCTCCGGACTAGCGGCAAGCTCTGGGACCCAGTACTTC. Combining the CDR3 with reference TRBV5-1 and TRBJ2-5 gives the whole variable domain KAGVTQTPRYLIKTRGQQVTLSCSPISGHRSVSWYQQTPGQGLQFLFEYFSETQRNKGNFPGRFSGRQFSNSRSEMNVSTLELGDSALYLCASSSGLAASSGTQYFGPGTRLLVL.

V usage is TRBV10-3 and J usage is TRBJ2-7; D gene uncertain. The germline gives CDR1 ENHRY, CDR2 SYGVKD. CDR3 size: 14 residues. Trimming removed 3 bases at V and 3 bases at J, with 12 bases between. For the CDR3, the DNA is TGTGCCATCAGTGATGGTGAAGCCAGCTACGAGCAGTACTTC. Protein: CAISDGEASYEQYF.

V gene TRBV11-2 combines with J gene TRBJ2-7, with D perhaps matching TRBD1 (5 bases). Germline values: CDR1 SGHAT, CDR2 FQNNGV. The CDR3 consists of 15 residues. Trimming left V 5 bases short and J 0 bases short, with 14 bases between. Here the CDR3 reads CASSASGPYSYEQYF. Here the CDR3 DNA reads TGTGCCAGCAGCGCGTCAGGGCCCTACTCCTACGAGCAGTACTTC.

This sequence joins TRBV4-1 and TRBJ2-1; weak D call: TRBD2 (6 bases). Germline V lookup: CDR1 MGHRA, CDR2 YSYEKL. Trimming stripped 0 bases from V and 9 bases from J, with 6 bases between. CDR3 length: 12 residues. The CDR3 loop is CASSQEGGEQFF. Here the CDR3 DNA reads TGCGCCAGCAGCCAAGAGGGGGGTGAGCAGTTCTTC.

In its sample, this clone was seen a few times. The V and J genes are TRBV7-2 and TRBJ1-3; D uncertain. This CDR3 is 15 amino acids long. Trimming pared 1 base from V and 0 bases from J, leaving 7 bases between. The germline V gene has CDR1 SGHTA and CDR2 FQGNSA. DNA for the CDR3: TGTGCCAGCAGCTTAGTACTGCCCTCTGGAAACACCATATATTTT. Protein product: CASSLVLPSGNTIYF.

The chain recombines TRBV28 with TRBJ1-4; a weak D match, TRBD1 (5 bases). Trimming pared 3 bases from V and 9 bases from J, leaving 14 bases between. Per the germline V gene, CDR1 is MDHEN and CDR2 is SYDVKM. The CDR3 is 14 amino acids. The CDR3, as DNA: TGTGCCAGCAGTTTGACCGGGGACGCCCAAAAACTGTTTTTT. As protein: CASSLTGDAQKLFF.

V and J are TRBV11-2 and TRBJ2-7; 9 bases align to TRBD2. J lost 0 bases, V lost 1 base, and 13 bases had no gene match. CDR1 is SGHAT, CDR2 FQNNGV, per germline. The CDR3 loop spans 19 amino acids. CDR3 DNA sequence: TGTGCCAGCAGCTTAGGTAGCCAGCGGGGGGTAGGTCCCTCCTACGAGCAGTACTTC. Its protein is CASSLGSQRGVGPSYEQYF.

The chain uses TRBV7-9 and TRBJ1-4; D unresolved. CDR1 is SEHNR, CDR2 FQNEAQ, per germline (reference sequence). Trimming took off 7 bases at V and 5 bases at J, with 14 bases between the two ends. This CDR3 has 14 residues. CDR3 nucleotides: TGTGCCAGCACCCCCCCCCTGGGGAATGAAAAACTGTTTTTT. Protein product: CASTPPLGNEKLFF.

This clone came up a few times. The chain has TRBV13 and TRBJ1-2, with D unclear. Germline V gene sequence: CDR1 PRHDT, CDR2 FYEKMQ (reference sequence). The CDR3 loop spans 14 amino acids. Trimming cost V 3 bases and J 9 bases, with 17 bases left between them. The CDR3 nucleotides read TGTGCCAGCAGCTTGAGTGGACCCTTTAGGAGCTACACCTTC. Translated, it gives CASSLSGPFRSYTF.